The 5 T cell receptor beta chains given below trace back to one sample, sequenced in a study of OX40 agonist ivuxolimab in advanced cancers. Assay: immunoSEQ multiplex PCR; the TCRdb copy retains only in-frame clones and omits some. This table holds tens of thousands of clones, about 85% found once. The specimen was CD4+ or CD8+ T cells sorted from blood, collected in a trial of the OX40 agonist ivuxolimab. These receptor sequences come from an adult with an advanced solid tumor such as melanoma, head and neck, liver or kidney cancer.

This chain links TRBV9 with TRBJ1-6; D gene unclear. This CDR3 has 13 amino acids. With 3 bases removed from V and 9 bases from J, the gap between germline ends came to 10 bases. Germline assignment: CDR1 SGDLS and CDR2 YYNGEE. The CDR3 DNA is TGTGCCAGCAGCGCCATGGGAAGTTCACCCCTCCACTTT. Translation: CASSAMGSSPLHF. Full variable domain (rest looked up from reference TRBV9 and TRBJ1-6): DSGVTQTPKHLITATGQRVTLRCSPRSGDLSVYWYQQSLDQGLQFLIQYYNGEERAKGNILERFSAQQFPDLHSELNLSSLELGDSALYFCASSAMGSSPLHFGNGTRLTVT.

V is TRBV7-9 and J is TRBJ2-3; 9 bases map to TRBD2. Germline values: CDR1 SEHNR, CDR2 FQNEAQ (reference sequence). Trimming took 0 bases from V and 4 from J; bases not matched to a gene: 5. The CDR3 has 16 residues. The CDR3 sequence: CASSLAVASGADTQYF. In nucleotides, the CDR3 is TGTGCCAGCAGCTTAGCGGTGGCTAGCGGGGCAGATACGCAGTATTTT. Using reference TRBV7-9 and TRBJ2-3 for the parts outside the CDR3, the full variable domain is DTGVSQNPRHKITKRGQNVTFRCDPISEHNRLYWYRQTLGQGPEFLTYFQNEAQLEKSRLLSDRFSAERPKGSFSTLEIQRTEQGDSAMYLCASSLAVASGADTQYFGPGTRLTVL.

The CDR3 DNA is TGTGCCAGCAGCGGGACAGGGGGGGAGACCCAGTACTTC. Protein: CASSGTGGETQYF. The rearrangement uses TRBV9 and TRBJ2-5; TRBD1 matches at 10 bases. Trimming at V came to 3 bases and at J to 5 bases, leaving 1 base not matched to a gene. The CDR3 totals 13 residues. The germline gives CDR1 SGDLS, CDR2 YYNGEE.

This clone appeared once. The chain combines TRBV27 with TRBJ2-5; D ambiguous. The end of the DNA aligns better with TRBJ2-7, so the J call may be wrong. This CDR3 spans 14 amino acids. Germline V gives CDR1 MNHEY, CDR2 SMNVEV (reference sequence). In DNA form, the CDR3 reads TGTGCCAGCAGTTTAAATAGTTGGGGCTACGAGCAGTACTTC. Its translation: CASSLNSWGYEQYF.

The sample holds a few counts of this clone. This rearrangement joins TRBV7-2 to TRBJ2-7; 8 bases match TRBD2. V dropped 2 bases and J dropped 2; count of bases not matched to a gene: 2. This CDR3 comprises 14 residues. Per the germline V gene, CDR1 is SGHTA and CDR2 is FQGNSA. For the CDR3, the DNA is TGTGCCAGCAGCTTACAGCGGGGGACCTACGAGCAGTACTTC. This sequence encodes CASSLQRGTYEQYF.